Detailed here is one T cell receptor beta chain. The entry originates in a study of blood T cell repertoires in COVID-19. Study-wide background: T cells, B-cell-depleted T cells, or PBMCs provided the cDNA or gDNA that served as material.

Under the authors' procedure: Quantification of nucleated cells was approximated via reference gene primer amplification. Some clones are missing from TCRdb's copy, which holds only in-frame ones; the method was immunoSEQ multiplex PCR. The D gene and trimming were derived from the DNA, and the V and J assignments and clone size from that table. The data show under 350,000 clones, approximately 86% seen once. Which cohort a participant joined came from the clinical history participants gave. The CDR3 is made up of 14 amino acids. V was clipped by 2 bases and J by 1 base, with 5 bases between them. Germline CDR1 reads MNHEY; CDR2 reads SMNVEV (reference sequence).

The sequence came from a woman in her forties with acute COVID-19. J is TRBJ2-2 and V is TRBV27; no definite D call. Sample: PBMCs or T cells enriched from blood (not recorded which). CDR3 amino acids: CASSLERNTGELFF. The CDR3 coding sequence is TGTGCCAGCAGTTTAGAGAGGAACACCGGGGAGCTGTTTTTT.